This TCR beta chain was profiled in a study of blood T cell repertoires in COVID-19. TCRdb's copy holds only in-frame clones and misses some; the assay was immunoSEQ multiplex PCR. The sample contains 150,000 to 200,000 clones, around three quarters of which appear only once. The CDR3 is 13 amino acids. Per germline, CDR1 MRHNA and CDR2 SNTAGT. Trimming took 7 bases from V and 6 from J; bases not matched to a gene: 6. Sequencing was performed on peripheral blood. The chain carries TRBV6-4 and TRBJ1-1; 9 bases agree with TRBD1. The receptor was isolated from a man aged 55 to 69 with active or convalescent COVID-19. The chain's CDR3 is CASTPGQGPEAFF. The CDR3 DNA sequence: TGTGCCAGCACCCCGGGACAGGGCCCTGAAGCTTTCTTT.